The entry below gives a single T cell receptor (beta chain) sequence along with its context. The antigen is not known. Healthy bone marrow donors formed the donor group. This sample was included in a study of cytomegalovirus exposure and HLA in healthy donors. Study at large: There were 350 to 400 genotyped donors. Of these, 81% fell in the genetic ancestry cluster associated with self-reported Caucasian donors. Study-wide findings and caveats: Earlier findings revealed that most TCR beta V segments proved productive either about 87% or about 30% of the time. In all likelihood, a cluster of highly shared sequence variants was a sequencing artifact.

The CDR3 covers 16 residues. CDR1 SGHRS and CDR2 YFSETQ come from the germline V gene. V lost 3 bases and J lost 5; bases outside the gene matches: 8. PCR was performed using 60 Vbeta and 13 Jbeta primers. Measured with immunoSEQ multiplex PCR; TCRdb has only the in-frame clones, and not every one. The sample features roughly 57,000 clones, with 12% in its top ten. The sample was PBMCs. The TCR was taken from a woman aged 25 to 39 in good health and CMV-seropositive. V is TRBV5-1 and J is TRBJ2-7, with TRBD2 identical over 13 bases. CDR3 bases: TGCGCCAGCAGCTCGAGGACTAGCGGGAGTCGCAACGAGCAGTACTTC. Translating it yields CASSSRTSGSRNEQYF.